The 21 T cell receptor beta chains presented below share a single source sample, sequenced in a study of blood T cell repertoires in COVID-19. The assay was immunoSEQ multiplex PCR, and TCRdb's table has in-frame clones only and misses some. The table lists roughly 150,000 clones, roughly 85% of them singletons. The material sequenced was PBMCs or T cells enriched from blood (not recorded which). These receptor sequences come from a man between 60 and 75 years old who had recovered from COVID-19.

V is TRBV12-3 or TRBV12-4 and J is TRBJ2-7; the D is unclear. V was clipped by 5 bases and J by 1 base, with 9 bases between them. The CDR3 consists of 13 residues. The CDR3 DNA is TGTGCCAGCAGTCCGACATGGTCCTACGAGCAGTACTTC. This encodes CASSPTWSYEQYF.

J is TRBJ2-7 and V is TRBV6-5; TRBD1 agrees at 8 bases. The germline CDR1 and CDR2 sequences are MNHEY and SVGAGI. Unmatched junction bases numbered 7, after V lost 6 bases and J lost 0 bases. The CDR3 runs to 15 residues. The chain's CDR3 is CASRRGQETSYEQYF. The CDR3 region has the DNA TGTGCCAGCAGACGGGGACAGGAGACCTCCTACGAGCAGTACTTC.

This clone was detected a few times. The chain recombines TRBV7-2 with TRBJ2-2; D uncertain. CDR3 length: 15 residues. Germline V gene data show CDR1 as SGHTA and CDR2 as FQGNSA. V lost 8 bases to trimming and J lost 5 bases, with 18 bases between them. The DNA of the CDR3 is TGTGCCAGCTGCCTGGGCACGCGAACGACCGGGGAGCTGTTTTTT. Its translation: CASCLGTRTTGELFF.

The chain links TRBV19 to TRBJ2-5, with D tentatively TRBD2 (5 bases). This CDR3 is 12 amino acids long. The germline V and J ends were trimmed by 8 bases and 4 bases, with 11 bases remaining between them. Germline-derived CDR1 and CDR2 are LNHDA and SQIVND (reference sequence). CDR3 nucleotide sequence: TGTGCCAGTGCTAGGGCGGGAGAGACCCAGTACTTC. The encoded protein is CASARAGETQYF.

The chain joins TRBV24-1 to TRBJ1-5, with 9 bases lining up with TRBD1. The CDR3 runs 15 residues. Germline V gives CDR1 KGHDR, CDR2 SFDVKD. The V gene end was trimmed by 4 bases and the J gene end by 1 base; junction bases not matched to a gene: 1. For the CDR3, the DNA is TGTGCCACCAGTGAGGGACAGGGCAGCAATCAGCCCCAGCATTTT. The encoded protein is CATSEGQGSNQPQHF.

The chain carries TRBV11-2 and TRBJ1-4, with a possible D match to TRBD1 (6 bases). Germline V gene data show CDR1 as SGHAT and CDR2 as FQNNGV. V was clipped by 5 bases and J by 1 base, with 11 bases between them. This CDR3 comprises 15 residues. Written as DNA, the CDR3 is TGTGCCAGCAGCCGCAGGGGCTTAACTAATGAAAAACTGTTTTTT. Protein sequence: CASSRRGLTNEKLFF.

This clone was counted once. The V call is TRBV5-4, the J call TRBJ2-7; 11 bases line up with TRBD1. V dropped 5 bases and J dropped 4; count of bases not matched to a gene: 8. Per germline, CDR1 SGHNT and CDR2 YYREEE (reference sequence). The CDR3 has 15 amino acids. In DNA, the CDR3 is TGTGCCAGCAGTCTAGGCGGGACAGGGGGATACGAGCAGTACTTC. Protein: CASSLGGTGGYEQYF.

This clone was counted only a few times. The chain has TRBV7-9 and TRBJ2-7; the D is unclear. Germline V gives CDR1 SEHNR, CDR2 FQNEAQ (reference sequence). V lost 6 bases to trimming and J lost 2 bases, with 8 bases between them. This CDR3 contains 12 residues. In DNA form, the CDR3 reads TGTGCCAGCAGACTCTCCGCCTACGAGCAGTACTTC. This codes for CASRLSAYEQYF.

CDR3 in amino acids: CASSQLAGGSSYEQYF. In nucleotides, the CDR3 is TGCGCCAGCAGCCAACTAGCGGGAGGGAGCTCCTACGAGCAGTACTTC. V usage is TRBV5-1 and J usage is TRBJ2-7, with 13 bases identical to TRBD2. The CDR3 length is 16 residues. CDR1 and CDR2 (germline): SGHRS, YFSETQ. With V trimmed by 4 bases and J by 0 bases, 4 bases remained unmatched.

V gene TRBV9 combines with J gene TRBJ2-5, with D possibly being TRBD1 (5 bases). Germline V CDR1 and CDR2: SGDLS, YYNGEE. V was pared by 3 bases and J by 2 bases, with 23 bases between. The CDR3 is 18 amino acids. CDR3 nucleotides: TGTGCCAGCAGCGCCATGACGCCAGGGCAGGCCCTACAAGAGACCCAGTACTTC. It codes for CASSAMTPGQALQETQYF.

The chain has TRBV2 and TRBJ1-2; D gene uncertain. From germline, CDR1 is SNHLY and CDR2 FYNNEI. V was cut by 4 bases and J by 3 bases, with 6 bases left in between. This CDR3 contains 12 residues. For the CDR3, the DNA is TGTGCCAGCAGTGGCAGGTACTATGGCTACACCTTC. Translation gives CASSGRYYGYTF.

The CDR3 is CASSPAGGVEPQHF. CDR3 bases: TGTGCCAGCAGTCCCGCGGGGGGAGTAGAGCCCCAGCATTTT. The chain combines TRBV27 with TRBJ1-5; D is perhaps TRBD1 (5 bases). The V end lost 5 bases, the J end lost 8 bases, and 16 bases lay between the germline ends. The germline gives CDR1 MNHEY, CDR2 SMNVEV (reference sequence). The CDR3 is made up of 14 amino acids.

The chain couples TRBV28 to TRBJ2-7; D gene unclear. Trimming shortened V by 0 bases and J by 4 bases, and 13 bases separated the two germline ends. Germline V lookup: CDR1 MDHEN, CDR2 SYDVKM. This CDR3 is 15 amino acids long. The CDR3 loop reads CASSLWTQVEYEQYF. Here the CDR3 DNA reads TGTGCCAGCAGTTTATGGACCCAGGTCGAGTACGAGCAGTACTTC. The whole variable domain, filled in from reference TRBV28 and TRBJ2-7, reads DVKVTQSSRYLVKRTGEKVFLECVQDMDHENMFWYRQDPGLGLRLIYFSYDVKMKEKGDIPEGYSVSREKKERFSLILESASTNQTSMYLCASSLWTQVEYEQYFGPGTRLTVT.

The genes are TRBV6-5 and TRBJ1-2, with TRBD1 matching over 10 bases. CDR1 is MNHEY and CDR2 is SVGAGI in the germline V gene. V lost 6 bases and J lost 7; bases outside the gene matches: 11. The CDR3 spans 15 residues. For the CDR3, the DNA is TGTGCCAGCAGCGGAATGACAGGGGGCGCCTCTGGCTACACCTTC. This encodes CASSGMTGGASGYTF.

The chain has TRBV9 and TRBJ2-1, with TRBD1 matching over 9 bases. With V trimmed by 2 bases and J by 0 bases, 6 bases remained unmatched. Looked up from germline, CDR1 is SGDLS and CDR2 is YYNGEE. The CDR3 runs 17 residues. The CDR3 nucleotides read TGTGCCAGCAGCGTTTCAGACAGGGGGAGCTCCTACAATGAGCAGTTCTTC. It yields the protein CASSVSDRGSSYNEQFF.

There are a few counts of this clone. This chain uses TRBV18 with TRBJ2-3; D remains unclear. Trimming cost V 5 bases and J 5 bases, with 8 bases left between them. The V gene's germline CDR1 is KGHSH and CDR2 LQKENI. The CDR3 is 12 amino acids. The CDR3 sequence: CASSKERDTQYF. The CDR3 bases are TGTGCCAGCTCAAAGGAGAGAGATACGCAGTATTTT.

The chain combines TRBV9 with TRBJ1-5; D is undetermined. The germline V gene encodes CDR1 SGDLS and CDR2 YYNGEE. This CDR3 has 14 amino acids. Trimming shortened V by 3 bases and J by 4 bases, and 11 bases separated the two germline ends. CDR3 sequence reads: CASSASVRNQPQHF. The CDR3 DNA follows: TGTGCCAGCAGCGCATCGGTACGAAATCAGCCCCAGCATTTT.

There are a few counts of this clone. The V gene is TRBV6-1, the J gene TRBJ2-1; 12 bases match TRBD2. CDR1 MNHNS and CDR2 SASEGT come from the germline V gene. The ends lost 2 bases at V and 7 bases at J; junction bases unmatched: 3. The CDR3 has 15 amino acids. The CDR3 loop reads CASSELAGGPNEQFF. For the CDR3, the DNA is TGTGCCAGCAGTGAACTAGCGGGGGGGCCAAATGAGCAGTTCTTC.

The chain employs TRBV20-1 and TRBJ2-2; tentative D call: TRBD2 (5 bases). This CDR3 has 14 residues. V lost 3 bases and J 1 base, leaving 9 bases between the germline ends. The V gene's germline CDR1 is DFQATT and CDR2 SNEGSKA (reference sequence). The CDR3 region is CSASGGWNTGELFF. The CDR3 nucleotides read TGCAGTGCTAGTGGCGGGTGGAACACCGGGGAGCTGTTTTTT.

The chain joins TRBV21-1 to TRBJ1-1; TRBD1 is the table's D call and was not checked against the DNA. TRBV21-1 is a listed pseudogene. The CDR3 is made up of 18 amino acids. The CDR3 region is CASSHRDKICVSGTEAFF. DNA for the CDR3: TGTGCCAGCTCCCACCGGGACAAGATCTGTGTAAGCGGCACTGAAGCTTTCTTT.

CDR3 nucleotides: TGCGCCAGCAGTGAGGTCACCTTCTGGCACTACGAGCAGTACTTC. Translated, it gives CASSEVTFWHYEQYF. The chain recombines TRBV10-1 with TRBJ2-7; D is uncertain. Germline V gene data show CDR1 as WNHNN and CDR2 as SYGVQD (reference sequence). Trimming shortened V by 2 bases and J by 3 bases, and 14 bases separated the two germline ends. This CDR3 comprises 15 residues.